This T cell receptor (beta chain) was documented in a study of blood T cell repertoires in COVID-19. Study details: The origin of the acute and convalescent COVID-19 samples was the United States, Italy and Spain. Nucleic acid was either cDNA or gDNA, and it came from T cells, B-cell-depleted T cells, or PBMCs.

The V and J ends lost 0 bases and 0 bases respectively, with 18 bases between them. Germline V CDR1 and CDR2: LNHNV, YYDKDF (reference sequence). CDR3 length: 19 residues. Per the original methods: Using reference gene primer amplification, nucleated cell counts were estimated. The repertoire was sequenced with immunoSEQ multiplex PCR; TCRdb's copy has only in-frame clones and lacks some. V and J calls and clone size come straight from that table; D and trimming were deduced from the DNA. Altogether about 260,000 clones are present, about nine tenths being singletons, with the ten largest covering roughly 9.8%.

Sequenced input: peripheral blood. The chain employs TRBV15 and TRBJ1-3, with a tentative D call TRBD1 (6 bases). This TCR was sampled from a man between 35 and 55 years old who had recovered from COVID-19. This chain's CDR3 is CATSRDSWTVVSSGNTIYF. CDR3 in DNA: TGTGCCACCAGCAGAGATAGCTGGACAGTCGTCTCCTCTGGAAACACCATATATTTT. Together with reference TRBV15 and TRBJ1-3, the CDR3 gives the full variable domain: DAMVIQNPRYQVTQFGKPVTLSCSQTLNHNVMYWYQQKSSQAPKLLFHYYDKDFNNEADTPDNFQSRRPNTSFCFLDIRSPGLGDTAMYLCATSRDSWTVVSSGNTIYFGEGSWLTVV.